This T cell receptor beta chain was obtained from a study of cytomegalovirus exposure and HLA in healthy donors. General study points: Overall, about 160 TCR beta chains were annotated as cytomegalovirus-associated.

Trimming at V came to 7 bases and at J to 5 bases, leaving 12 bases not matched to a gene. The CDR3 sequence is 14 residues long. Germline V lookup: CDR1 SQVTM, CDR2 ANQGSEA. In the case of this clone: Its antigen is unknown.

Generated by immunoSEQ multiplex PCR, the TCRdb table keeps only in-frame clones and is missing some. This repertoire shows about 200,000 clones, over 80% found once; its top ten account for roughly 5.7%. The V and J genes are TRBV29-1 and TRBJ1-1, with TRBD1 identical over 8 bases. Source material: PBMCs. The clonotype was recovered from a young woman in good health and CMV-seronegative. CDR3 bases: TGCAGCGCTAACCAGGACAGGGTTAATACTGAAGCTTTCTTT. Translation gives CSANQDRVNTEAFF.